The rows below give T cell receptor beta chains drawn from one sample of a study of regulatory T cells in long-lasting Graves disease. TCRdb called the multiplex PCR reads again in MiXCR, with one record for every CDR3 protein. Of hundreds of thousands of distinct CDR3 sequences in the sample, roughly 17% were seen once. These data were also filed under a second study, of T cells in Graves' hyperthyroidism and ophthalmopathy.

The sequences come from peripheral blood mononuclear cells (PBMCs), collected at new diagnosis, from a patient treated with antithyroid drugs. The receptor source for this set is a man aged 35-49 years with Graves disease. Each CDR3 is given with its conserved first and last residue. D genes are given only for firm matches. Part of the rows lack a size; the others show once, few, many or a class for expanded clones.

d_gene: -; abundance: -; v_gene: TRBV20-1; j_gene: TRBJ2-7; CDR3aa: CSASPLEGNHEQYF
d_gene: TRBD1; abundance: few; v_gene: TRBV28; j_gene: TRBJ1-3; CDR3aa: CASSLPGGGRNTIYF
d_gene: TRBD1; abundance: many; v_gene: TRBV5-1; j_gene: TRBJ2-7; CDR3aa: CASNRDRATGEQYF
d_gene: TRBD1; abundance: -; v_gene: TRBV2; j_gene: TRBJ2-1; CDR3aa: CASSGQGSDEQFF
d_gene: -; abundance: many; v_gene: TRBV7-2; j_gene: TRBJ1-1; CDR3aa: CASTRGGVATEAFF
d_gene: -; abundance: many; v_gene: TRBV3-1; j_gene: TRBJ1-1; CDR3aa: CASSQDSGEAFF
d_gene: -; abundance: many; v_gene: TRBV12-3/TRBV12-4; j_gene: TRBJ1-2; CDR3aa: CASSFHIPSGGYTF
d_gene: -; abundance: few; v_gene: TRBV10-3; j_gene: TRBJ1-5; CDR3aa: CAISESIVNQPQHF
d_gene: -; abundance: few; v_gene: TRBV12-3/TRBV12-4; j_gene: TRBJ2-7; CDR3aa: CASSLTQGGEQYF
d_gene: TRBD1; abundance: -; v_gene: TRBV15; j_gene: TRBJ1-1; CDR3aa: CATSRGGTGNTEAFF
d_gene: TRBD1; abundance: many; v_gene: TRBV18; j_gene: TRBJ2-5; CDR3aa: CASSQRQGETQYF
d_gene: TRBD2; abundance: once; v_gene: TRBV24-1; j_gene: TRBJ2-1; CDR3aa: CATSWTSGGAFEQFF
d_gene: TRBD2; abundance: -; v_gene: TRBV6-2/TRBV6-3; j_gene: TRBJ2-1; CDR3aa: CASRKGSELAGHNEQFF
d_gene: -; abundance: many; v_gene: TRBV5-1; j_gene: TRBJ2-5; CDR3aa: CASSLGEAESWETQYF
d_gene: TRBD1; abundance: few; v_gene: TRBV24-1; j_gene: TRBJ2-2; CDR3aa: CATSDRTGTGNTGELFF
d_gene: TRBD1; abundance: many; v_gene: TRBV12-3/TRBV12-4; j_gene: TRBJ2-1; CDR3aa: CASSSGGPTYNEQFF
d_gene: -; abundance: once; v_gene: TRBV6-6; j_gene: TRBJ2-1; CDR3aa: CASSDSSRGTEQFF
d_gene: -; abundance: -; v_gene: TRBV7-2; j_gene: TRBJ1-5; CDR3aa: CVREGPCNQPQHF
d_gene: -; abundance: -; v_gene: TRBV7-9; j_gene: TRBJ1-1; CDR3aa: CASSQGPWATEAFF
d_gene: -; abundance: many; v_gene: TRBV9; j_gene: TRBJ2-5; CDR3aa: CASSVDGFQETQYF
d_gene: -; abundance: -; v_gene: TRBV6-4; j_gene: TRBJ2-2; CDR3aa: CASSDVWGHGELFF
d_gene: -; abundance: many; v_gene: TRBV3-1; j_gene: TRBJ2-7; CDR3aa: CASSLDGSGEQYF